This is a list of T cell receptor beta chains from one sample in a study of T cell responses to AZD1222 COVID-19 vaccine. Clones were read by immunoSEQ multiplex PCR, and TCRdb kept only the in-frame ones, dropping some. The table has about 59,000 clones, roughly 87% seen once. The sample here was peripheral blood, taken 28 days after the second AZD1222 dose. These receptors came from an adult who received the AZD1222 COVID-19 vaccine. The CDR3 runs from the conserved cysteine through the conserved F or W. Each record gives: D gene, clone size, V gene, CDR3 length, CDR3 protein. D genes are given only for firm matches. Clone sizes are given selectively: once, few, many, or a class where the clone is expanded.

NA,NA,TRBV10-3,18,CAIQDPFVRGTSPYEQYF
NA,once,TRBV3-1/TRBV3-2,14,CASSQGGVVQPQHF
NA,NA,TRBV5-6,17,CASSFDAGAGGFNGYTF
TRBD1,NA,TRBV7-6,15,CASSRGTGRTDTQYF
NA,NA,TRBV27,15,CASRPYNAGIDTQYF
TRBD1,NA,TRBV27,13,CASRPGQVYEQFF
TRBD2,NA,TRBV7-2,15,CASSRTSGRQETQYF
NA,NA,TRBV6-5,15,CASSDRDFSYNEQFF
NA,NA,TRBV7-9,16,CASSLRGDNNHEKLFF
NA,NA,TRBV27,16,CASSSVGWGRNSPLHF
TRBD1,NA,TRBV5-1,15,CASSLVPGGGDGYTF
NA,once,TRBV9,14,CASSVEQGGTEAFF
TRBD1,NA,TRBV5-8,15,CASSPGQRGTGELFF
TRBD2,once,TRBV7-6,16,CASSSITGTSAYEQYF
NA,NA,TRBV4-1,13,CASSQDGVGEQFF
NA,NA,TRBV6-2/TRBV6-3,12,CASSYSVGPQHF
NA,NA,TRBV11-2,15,CASSLDRGTSDTQYF
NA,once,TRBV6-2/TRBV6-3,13,CASSYYRDAEAFF
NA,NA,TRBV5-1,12,CASRRGDYGYTF
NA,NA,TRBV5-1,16,CASSLGGMSGIEKLFF
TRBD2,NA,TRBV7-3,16,CASRPDAGGLADTQYF
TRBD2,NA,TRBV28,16,CASSPGTSGGLYEQYF
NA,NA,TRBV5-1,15,CASSLVVSGSHEQFF
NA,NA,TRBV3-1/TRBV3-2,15,CASSQSGPGDEGYTF
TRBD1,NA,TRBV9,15,CASSQGVAIQETQYF
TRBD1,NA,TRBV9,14,CASSVLTGSDGYTF
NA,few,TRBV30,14,CAWIRGDVIDTQYF
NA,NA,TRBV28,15,CASCEGGQGYQPQHF
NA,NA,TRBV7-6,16,CASSLDVGKGVGEQYF
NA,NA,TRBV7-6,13,CASSFSKAYEQYF
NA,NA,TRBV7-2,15,CASSLVAGARDTQYF
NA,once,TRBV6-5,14,CASRPSLNTGELFF
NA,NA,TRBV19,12,CASSRQGHEQYF
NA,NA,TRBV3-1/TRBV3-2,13,CASSQGGGYGYTF
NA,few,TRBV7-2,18,CASSLVAGGGSVGSPLHF
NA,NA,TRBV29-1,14,CSVEDRGFSYEQYF
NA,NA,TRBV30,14,CAWSVWQGKNEQFF
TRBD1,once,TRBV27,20,CASTLKPDRGLGGHQETQYF
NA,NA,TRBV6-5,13,CASSLTFLNPLHF
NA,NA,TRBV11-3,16,CASSLTTLGGNTEAFF
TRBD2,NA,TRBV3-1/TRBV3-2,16,CASSQGTSGSTDTQYF
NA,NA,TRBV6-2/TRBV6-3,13,CASSMPTNYGYTF